Given below is one T cell receptor beta chain in context. The V gene end was trimmed by 1 base and the J gene end by 6 bases; junction bases not matched to a gene: 6. CDR1 and CDR2 (germline): MGHRA, YSYEKL. CDR3 length equals 15 residues. Assay: immunoSEQ multiplex PCR; the TCRdb copy retains only in-frame clones and omits some. The table records about 46,000 clones, about 91% of them present only once. The source of the sample is a study of OX40 agonist ivuxolimab in advanced cancers. V and J are TRBV4-1 and TRBJ2-7; 10 nucleotides match TRBD2. The sequenced sample was CD4+ or CD8+ T cells sorted from blood, obtained in a trial of the OX40 agonist ivuxolimab. This sequence originates from an adult with an advanced solid tumor such as melanoma, head and neck, liver or kidney cancer. The CDR3 spells CASSQALASGGEQYV. CDR3 coding DNA: TGCGCCAGCAGCCAAGCTCTGGCTAGCGGGGGCGAGCAGTACGTC.